The 17 T cell receptor beta chains below all came from one sample that was sequenced in a study of blood T cell repertoires in COVID-19. Method: immunoSEQ multiplex PCR; TCRdb's copy keeps in-frame clones and lacks some. The sample shows hundreds of thousands of clones, 84% of them seen only once. The source material was PBMCs or T cells enriched from blood (not recorded which). These receptors were collected from a woman aged 40 to 50 who had recovered from COVID-19.

The J gene is TRBJ2-5, the V gene TRBV11-3; 7 bases fit TRBD1. Trimming cost V 5 bases and J 5 bases; bases outside gene matches: 8. The germline CDR1 and CDR2 sequences are SGHNT and YENEEA. The CDR3 runs to 14 residues. The CDR3, as DNA: TGTGCCAGCAGCGTCGACAGGGTGGGCGAGACCCAGTACTTC. This encodes CASSVDRVGETQYF.

The chain couples TRBV30 to TRBJ2-2; D gene uncertain. The CDR3 has 14 amino acids. Per the germline V gene, CDR1 is GTSNPN and CDR2 is SVGIG (reference sequence). The V and J ends lost 3 bases and 2 bases respectively, with 10 bases between them. CDR3 sequence: CAWSRAENTGELFF. DNA of the CDR3: TGTGCCTGGAGCCGTGCGGAAAACACCGGGGAGCTGTTTTTT.

The rearrangement links TRBV19 to TRBJ2-4; tentative D call: TRBD2 (5 bases). The CDR3 contains 14 residues. V gave up 4 bases and J gave up 1 base, with 8 bases separating them. CDR1 LNHDA and CDR2 SQIVND come from the germline V gene (reference sequence). CDR3 in amino acids: CASSSSAAKNIQYF. The CDR3 DNA is TGTGCCAGTAGTAGTAGCGCTGCCAAAAACATTCAGTACTTC. The whole variable domain, filled in from reference TRBV19 and TRBJ2-4, reads DGGITQSPKYLFRKEGQNVTLSCEQNLNHDAMYWYRQDPGQGLRLIYYSQIVNDFQKGDIAEGYSVSREKKESFPLTVTSAQKNPTAFYLCASSSSAAKNIQYFGAGTRLSVL.

The chain employs TRBV7-8 and TRBJ1-4, with D maybe TRBD1 (5 bases). This CDR3 comprises 17 residues. Germline-derived CDR1 and CDR2 are SGHVS and FQNEAQ. V was clipped by 5 bases and J by 8 bases, with 24 bases between them. For the CDR3, the DNA is TGTGCCAGCAGCCTCAGCCCCGGAGGGGACCTAAGCGAAAAACTGTTTTTT. This translates into CASSLSPGGDLSEKLFF.

The chain employs TRBV5-1 and TRBJ2-3; D not resolved. Trimming left V 7 bases short and J 0 bases short, with 18 bases between. Germline V gene data show CDR1 as SGHRS and CDR2 as YFSETQ. The CDR3 is 16 amino acids. CDR3 sequence reads: CASALMGASSTDTQYF. The CDR3 bases are TGCGCCAGCGCCCTTATGGGCGCCTCTAGCACAGATACGCAGTATTTT.

This chain joins TRBV14 and TRBJ2-5; D gene unclear. Germline assignment: CDR1 SGHDN and CDR2 FVKESK. This CDR3 contains 15 residues. With 4 bases removed from V and 3 bases from J, the gap between germline ends came to 15 bases. The CDR3 region has the DNA TGTGCCAGCAGCCCCTTCAAGACGGCGGAAGAGACCCAGTACTTC. It translates to CASSPFKTAEETQYF. The full variable domain, its missing parts supplied by reference TRBV14 and TRBJ2-5, is EAGVTQFPSHSVIEKGQTVTLRCDPISGHDNLYWYRRVMGKEIKFLLHFVKESKQDESGMPNNRFLAERTGGTYSTLKVQPAELEDSGVYFCASSPFKTAEETQYFGPGTRLLVL.

This chain joins TRBV19 and TRBJ1-2, with TRBD1 matching over 9 bases. The CDR3 contains 12 residues. Germline CDR1 LNHDA, CDR2 SQIVND (reference sequence). The V segment lost 7 bases and the J segment 4 bases; nucleotides outside the gene matches: 1. The CDR3 protein is CASTTGGYGYTF. The CDR3 nucleotides are TGTGCCAGTACGACAGGGGGCTATGGCTACACCTTC.

This sequence joins TRBV10-1 and TRBJ1-1; D is unresolved. This CDR3 contains 14 residues. V shed 2 bases and J shed 6 bases, with 13 bases lying between them. Germline CDR1 is WNHNN and CDR2 is SYGVQD (reference sequence). The CDR3 DNA follows: TGCGCCAGCAGTGAGGACTCGACCGGGGCTGAAGCTTTCTTT. Its protein is CASSEDSTGAEAFF.

Only one count was recorded for this clone. The rearrangement uses TRBV28 and TRBJ1-1; D might be TRBD1 (6 bases). This CDR3 is built from 15 residues. The V and J ends lost 5 bases and 4 bases respectively, with 17 bases between them. Germline values: CDR1 MDHEN, CDR2 SYDVKM. CDR3 in DNA: TGTGCCAGCAGTCGGTACAGGGAGTTGGGCACTGAAGCTTTCTTT. This translates into CASSRYRELGTEAFF.

This rearrangement joins TRBV11-3 to TRBJ2-1; maybe TRBD1 (6 bases). V lost 0 bases, J lost 2 bases, and 8 bases lay in between. Germline V gene data show CDR1 as SGHNT and CDR2 as YENEEA. This CDR3 contains 15 residues. The CDR3 is CASSLDGTTYNEQFF. The CDR3 coding sequence is TGTGCCAGCAGCTTAGATGGGACAACCTACAATGAGCAGTTCTTC. Filled out from reference TRBV11-3 and TRBJ2-1, the complete variable domain reads EAGVVQSPRYKIIEKKQPVAFWCNPISGHNTLYWYLQNLGQGPELLIRYENEEAVDDSQLPKDRFSAERLKGVDSTLKIQPAELGDSAVYLCASSLDGTTYNEQFFGPGTRLTVL.

The J gene is TRBJ2-2, the V gene TRBV2; 9 positions match TRBD2. Germline CDR1 SNHLY, CDR2 FYNNEI. V was clipped by 7 bases and J by 5 bases; unmatched bases: 8. The CDR3 length is 15 residues. CDR3 DNA: TGTGCCAGCATGGGCGCGGGAGGGCAAACCGGGGAGCTGTTTTTT. Encoded protein: CASMGAGGQTGELFF.

The V call is TRBV19, the J call TRBJ2-7; D may be TRBD2 (5 bases). The V end lost 4 bases, the J end lost 5 bases, and 15 bases lay between the germline ends. The germline V gene encodes CDR1 LNHDA and CDR2 SQIVND (reference sequence). The CDR3 has 14 residues. CDR3: CASSTTISSNEQYF. The CDR3 region has the DNA TGTGCCAGTAGTACGACTATCAGCTCAAACGAGCAGTACTTC.

This chain joins TRBV7-8 and TRBJ1-1; no reliable D call. The V end lost 5 bases, the J end lost 3 bases, and 4 bases lay between the germline ends. Germline V gives CDR1 SGHVS, CDR2 FQNEAQ. The CDR3 is made up of 11 amino acids. CDR3 protein: CASSPYTEAFF. The CDR3 nucleotides read TGTGCCAGCAGCCCCTACACTGAAGCTTTCTTT.

V and J are TRBV12-5 and TRBJ2-4; D possibly corresponds to TRBD1 (5 bases). The CDR3 totals 14 residues. The germline CDR1 and CDR2 sequences are LGHNT and FRNRAP. Trimming removed 1 base from V and 1 base from J, with 5 bases in between. The DNA for the CDR3 is TGTGCTAGTGGTTTGGAGGGGGCCAAAAACATTCAGTACTTC. As protein: CASGLEGAKNIQYF.

This clone was recorded once. The chain combines TRBV21-1 with TRBJ2-7; whether TRBD2, the table's D call, matches the DNA was not checked. TRBV21-1 is noted as a pseudogene. The CDR3 spans 17 residues. CDR3 coding DNA: TGTGCCAGCAGCAAAGTCGGGGCGGGACCCGAGGTTCGCGAGCAGTACTTC. Amino acids: CASSKVGAGPEVREQYF.

The V gene is TRBV30, the J gene TRBJ1-2, with D possibly TRBD1 on 5 matching bases. V lost 4 bases, J lost 6 bases, and 12 bases lay in between. This CDR3 spans 12 amino acids. Germline assignment: CDR1 GTSNPN and CDR2 SVGIG (reference sequence). In DNA form, the CDR3 reads TGTGCCTGGACACCGGGGGGGGATGGCTACACCTTC. Its translation is CAWTPGGDGYTF.

This chain joins TRBV5-4 and TRBJ2-1, with D hard to call. Between the trimmed V and J ends, which lost 1 base and 6 bases, there was a span of 17 bases. CDR1 and CDR2 from the germline V gene are SGHNT and YYREEE (reference sequence). The CDR3 covers 16 residues. The CDR3: CASSLPGPIPGNEQFF. CDR3 DNA sequence: TGTGCCAGCAGCTTGCCTGGGCCTATCCCTGGCAATGAGCAGTTCTTC.